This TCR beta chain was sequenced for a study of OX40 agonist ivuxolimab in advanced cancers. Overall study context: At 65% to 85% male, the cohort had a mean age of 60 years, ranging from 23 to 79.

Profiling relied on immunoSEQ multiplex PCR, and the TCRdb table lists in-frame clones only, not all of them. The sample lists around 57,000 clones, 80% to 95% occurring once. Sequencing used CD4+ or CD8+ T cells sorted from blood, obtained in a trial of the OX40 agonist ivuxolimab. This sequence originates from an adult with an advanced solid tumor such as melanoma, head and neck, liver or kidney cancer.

CDR3 region: CASSPDWASYEQYF. The CDR3 DNA reads TGTGCCAGCAGTCCAGACTGGGCGTCCTACGAGCAGTACTTC. V gene TRBV28 combines with J gene TRBJ2-7; no definite D call. This CDR3 has 14 residues. In germline, CDR1 is MDHEN, CDR2 SYDVKM. V was trimmed by 5 bases and J by 1 base, leaving 12 bases between them.